Sequencing of this TCR beta chain was carried out in a study of shared clonotypes between healthy human individuals. The study enrolled healthy HIV-negative adults without recent acute infections or vaccinations as donors. Nashville, Tennessee was home to all donors, who were Caucasian adults. Findings and limits, study-wide: All-four-donor shared clonotypes had higher generation probabilities than non-shared clonotypes did. Memory subsets had estimated richness that was generally smaller than that of naive subsets.

Concerning this clone itself: Its target is not known.

This CDR3 contains 17 residues. V lost 6 bases to trimming and J lost 6 bases, with 24 bases between them. Germline V gene sequence: CDR1 KGHSH, CDR2 LQKENI. The table came from immunoSEQ multiplex PCR; TCRdb's copy has only in-frame clones and leaves some out. The sample includes 2 million to 2.5 million clones, over 85% of them seen just once. The genes are TRBV18 and TRBJ2-1, with a possible D match to TRBD1 (6 bases). This TCR came from a man between 18 and 35 years old in good health. Some clones in this sample may be carry-over from other donors' samples. Material for sequencing was naive CD4+ T cells from PBMCs. Subset indicated: CD45RA+ positively selected. In DNA form, the CDR3 reads TGTGCCAGCTCGCCAGGGTTAAATACAGGGAATCGCAATGAGCAGTTCTTC. The encoded protein is CASSPGLNTGNRNEQFF. Together with reference TRBV18 and TRBJ2-1, the CDR3 gives the full variable domain: NAGVMQNPRHLVRRRGQEARLRCSPMKGHSHVYWYRQLPEEGLKFMVYLQKENIIDESGMPKERFSAEFPKEGPSILRIQQVVRGDSAAYFCASSPGLNTGNRNEQFFGPGTRLTVL.